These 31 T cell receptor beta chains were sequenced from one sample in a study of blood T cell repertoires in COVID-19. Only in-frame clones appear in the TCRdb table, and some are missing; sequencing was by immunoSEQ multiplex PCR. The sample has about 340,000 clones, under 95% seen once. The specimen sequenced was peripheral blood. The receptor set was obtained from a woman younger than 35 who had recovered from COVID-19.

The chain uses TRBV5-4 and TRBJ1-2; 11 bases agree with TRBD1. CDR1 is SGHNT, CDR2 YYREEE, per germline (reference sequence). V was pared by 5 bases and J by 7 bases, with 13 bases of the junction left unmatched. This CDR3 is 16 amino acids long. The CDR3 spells CASRLGWTGGGGGYTF. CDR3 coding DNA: TGTGCCAGCAGGCTGGGGTGGACAGGGGGCGGTGGTGGCTACACCTTC.

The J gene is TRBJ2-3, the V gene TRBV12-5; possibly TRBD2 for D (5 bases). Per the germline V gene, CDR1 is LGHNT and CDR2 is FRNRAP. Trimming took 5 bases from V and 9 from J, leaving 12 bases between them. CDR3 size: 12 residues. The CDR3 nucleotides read TGTGCTAGTGGTCCCCCCGGCGGGACGCAGTATTTT. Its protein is CASGPPGGTQYF.

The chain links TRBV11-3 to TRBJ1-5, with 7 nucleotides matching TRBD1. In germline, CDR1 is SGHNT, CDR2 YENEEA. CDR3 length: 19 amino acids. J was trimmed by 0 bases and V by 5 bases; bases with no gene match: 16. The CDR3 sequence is CASSRWPPDRVYSNQPQHF. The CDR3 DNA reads TGTGCCAGCAGCCGGTGGCCTCCCGACAGGGTCTATAGCAATCAGCCCCAGCATTTT.

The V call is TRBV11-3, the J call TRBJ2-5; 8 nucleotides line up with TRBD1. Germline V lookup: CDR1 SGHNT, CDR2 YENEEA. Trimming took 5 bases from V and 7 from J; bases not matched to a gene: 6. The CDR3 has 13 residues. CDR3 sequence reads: CASSPGGPGTQYF. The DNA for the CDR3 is TGTGCCAGCAGCCCAGGGGGCCCGGGGACCCAGTACTTC. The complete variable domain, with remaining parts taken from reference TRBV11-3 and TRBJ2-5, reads EAGVVQSPRYKIIEKKQPVAFWCNPISGHNTLYWYLQNLGQGPELLIRYENEEAVDDSQLPKDRFSAERLKGVDSTLKIQPAELGDSAVYLCASSPGGPGTQYFGPGTRLLVL.

CDR3 loop: CASSEERLAGSEQYV. CDR3 nucleotide sequence: TGTGCCAGCAGTGAGGAGCGACTAGCGGGAAGTGAGCAGTACGTC. V usage is TRBV6-1 and J usage is TRBJ2-7, with 11 bases matching TRBD2. V was clipped by 3 bases and J by 7 bases; unmatched bases: 8. This CDR3 spans 15 amino acids. Germline loops: CDR1 MNHNS, CDR2 SASEGT.

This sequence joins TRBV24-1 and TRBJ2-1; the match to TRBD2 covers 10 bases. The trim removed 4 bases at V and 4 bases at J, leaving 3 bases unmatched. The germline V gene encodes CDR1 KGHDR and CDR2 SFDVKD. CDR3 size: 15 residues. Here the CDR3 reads CATSDGLADYNEQFF. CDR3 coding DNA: TGTGCCACCAGTGACGGACTAGCGGATTACAATGAGCAGTTCTTC.

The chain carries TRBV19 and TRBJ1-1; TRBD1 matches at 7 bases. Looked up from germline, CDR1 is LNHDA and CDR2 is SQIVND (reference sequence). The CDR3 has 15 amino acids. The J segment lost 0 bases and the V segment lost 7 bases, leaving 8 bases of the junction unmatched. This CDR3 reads CASMPGGQVNTEAFF. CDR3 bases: TGTGCCAGTATGCCCGGTGGACAGGTGAACACTGAAGCTTTCTTT.

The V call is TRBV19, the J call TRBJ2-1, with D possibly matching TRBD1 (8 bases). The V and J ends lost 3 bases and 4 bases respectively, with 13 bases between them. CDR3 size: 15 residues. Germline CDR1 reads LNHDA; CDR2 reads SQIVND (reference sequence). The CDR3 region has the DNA TGTGCCAGTAGTATGAACAGGGGGGGATACAATGAGCAGTTCTTC. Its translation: CASSMNRGGYNEQFF.

CDR3 nucleotides: TGTGCCAGCGCCCTCAGGGGGCGGGAGATGCTTGAGCAGTTCTTC. It codes for CASALRGREMLEQFF. This chain uses TRBV28 with TRBJ2-1; TRBD1 is a possible D gene (8 bases). V lost 8 bases to trimming and J lost 9 bases, with 23 bases between them. Germline V gene lookup returns CDR1 MDHEN and CDR2 SYDVKM. This CDR3 contains 15 residues. The whole variable domain, filled in from reference TRBV28 and TRBJ2-1, reads DVKVTQSSRYLVKRTGEKVFLECVQDMDHENMFWYRQDPGLGLRLIYFSYDVKMKEKGDIPEGYSVSREKKERFSLILESASTNQTSMYLCASALRGREMLEQFFGPGTRLTVL.

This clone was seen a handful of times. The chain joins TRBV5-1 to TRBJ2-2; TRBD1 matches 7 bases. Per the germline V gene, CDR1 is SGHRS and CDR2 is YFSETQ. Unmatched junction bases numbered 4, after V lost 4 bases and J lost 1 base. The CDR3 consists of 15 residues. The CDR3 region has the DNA TGCGCCAGCAGCATCCGACAGGGGAACACCGGGGAGCTGTTTTTT. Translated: CASSIRQGNTGELFF.

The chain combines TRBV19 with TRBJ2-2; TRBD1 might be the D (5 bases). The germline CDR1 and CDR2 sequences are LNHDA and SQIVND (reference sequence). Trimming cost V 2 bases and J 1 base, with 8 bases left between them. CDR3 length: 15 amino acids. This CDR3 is CASSILGENTGELFF. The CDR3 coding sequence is TGTGCCAGTAGTATATTAGGGGAGAACACCGGGGAGCTGTTTTTT.

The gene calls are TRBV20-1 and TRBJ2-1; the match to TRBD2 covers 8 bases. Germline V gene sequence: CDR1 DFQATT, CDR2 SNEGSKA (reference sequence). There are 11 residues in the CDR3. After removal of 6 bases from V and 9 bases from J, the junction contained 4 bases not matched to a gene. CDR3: CSAGRAREQFF. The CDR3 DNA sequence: TGCAGTGCCGGGAGGGCCCGTGAGCAGTTCTTC.

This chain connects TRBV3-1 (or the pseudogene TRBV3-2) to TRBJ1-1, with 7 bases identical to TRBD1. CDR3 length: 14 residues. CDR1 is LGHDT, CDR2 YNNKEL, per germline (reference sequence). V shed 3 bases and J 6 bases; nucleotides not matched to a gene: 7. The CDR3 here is CASSHNQGVPEAFF. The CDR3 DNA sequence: TGTGCCAGCAGCCACAACCAGGGGGTGCCTGAAGCTTTCTTT.

The CDR3 is CSAGSPQHF. CDR3 bases: TGCAGTGCGGGGAGCCCCCAGCATTTT. The chain is built from TRBV20-1 and TRBJ1-5, with unresolved D. The ends were cut back, 6 bases at V and 10 bases at J, with 7 bases in the middle. The CDR3 has 9 amino acids. In germline, CDR1 is DFQATT, CDR2 SNEGSKA (reference sequence).

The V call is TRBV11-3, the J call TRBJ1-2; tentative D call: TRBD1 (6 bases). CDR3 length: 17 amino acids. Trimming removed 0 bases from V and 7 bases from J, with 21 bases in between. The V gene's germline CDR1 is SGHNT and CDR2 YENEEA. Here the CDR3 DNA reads TGTGCCAGCAGCTTAGATCTAACGGGACACCACCTGCGTGGCTACACCTTC. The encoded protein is CASSLDLTGHHLRGYTF.

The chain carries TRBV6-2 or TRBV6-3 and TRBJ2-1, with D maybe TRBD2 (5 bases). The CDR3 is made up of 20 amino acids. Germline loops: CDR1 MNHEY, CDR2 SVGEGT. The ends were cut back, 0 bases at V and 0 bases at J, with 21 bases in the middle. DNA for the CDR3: TGTGCCAGCAGTTACTCGAAAGCTAGCCCCGTTTATAGCTCCTACAATGAGCAGTTCTTC. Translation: CASSYSKASPVYSSYNEQFF.

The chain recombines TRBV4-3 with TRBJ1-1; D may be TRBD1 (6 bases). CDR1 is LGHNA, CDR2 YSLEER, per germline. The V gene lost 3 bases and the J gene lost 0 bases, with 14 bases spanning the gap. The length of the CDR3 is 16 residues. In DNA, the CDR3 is TGCGCCAGCAGCCAGCTACCGGACAGCCTGAACACTGAAGCTTTCTTT. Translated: CASSQLPDSLNTEAFF.

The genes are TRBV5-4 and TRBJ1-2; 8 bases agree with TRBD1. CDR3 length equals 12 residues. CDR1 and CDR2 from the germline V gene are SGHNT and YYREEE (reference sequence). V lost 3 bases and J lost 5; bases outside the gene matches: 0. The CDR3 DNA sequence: TGTGCCAGCAGCTGGGACAGGTATGGCTACACCTTC. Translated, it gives CASSWDRYGYTF. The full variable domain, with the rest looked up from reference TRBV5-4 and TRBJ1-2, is ETGVTQSPTHLIKTRGQQVTLRCSSQSGHNTVSWYQQALGQGPQFIFQYYREEENGRGNFPPRFSGLQFPNYSSELNVNALELDDSALYLCASSWDRYGYTFGSGTRLTVV.

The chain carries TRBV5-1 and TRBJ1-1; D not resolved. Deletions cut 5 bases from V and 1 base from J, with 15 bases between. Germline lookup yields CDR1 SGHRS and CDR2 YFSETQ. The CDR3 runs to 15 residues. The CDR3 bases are TGCGCCAGCAGTCGGGTTGGAGTTGGGAACACTGAAGCTTTCTTT. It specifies CASSRVGVGNTEAFF.

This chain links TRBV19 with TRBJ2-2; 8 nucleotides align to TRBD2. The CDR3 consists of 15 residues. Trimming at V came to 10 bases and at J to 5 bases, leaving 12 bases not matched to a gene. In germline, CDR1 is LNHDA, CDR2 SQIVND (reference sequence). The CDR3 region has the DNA TGTGCCACCCACCCCCCGGGAGGGCGGACCGGGGAGCTGTTTTTT. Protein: CATHPPGGRTGELFF.

Here the CDR3 reads CASSEWSGNSPLHF. DNA for the CDR3: TGCGCCAGCAGTGAATGGAGTGGTAATTCACCCCTCCACTTT. This rearrangement joins TRBV10-2 to TRBJ1-6; D gene uncertain. This CDR3 is built from 14 residues. V was clipped by 3 bases and J by 6 bases, with 9 bases between them. The germline V gene has CDR1 WSHSY and CDR2 SAAADI.

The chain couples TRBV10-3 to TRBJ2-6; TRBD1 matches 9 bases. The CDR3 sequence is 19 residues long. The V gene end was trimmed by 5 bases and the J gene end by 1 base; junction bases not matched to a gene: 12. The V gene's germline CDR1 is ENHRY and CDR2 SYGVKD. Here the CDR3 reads CAISHHRDRDLSGANVLTF. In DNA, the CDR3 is TGTGCCATCAGTCATCACCGGGACAGGGATCTGTCTGGGGCCAACGTCCTGACTTTC.

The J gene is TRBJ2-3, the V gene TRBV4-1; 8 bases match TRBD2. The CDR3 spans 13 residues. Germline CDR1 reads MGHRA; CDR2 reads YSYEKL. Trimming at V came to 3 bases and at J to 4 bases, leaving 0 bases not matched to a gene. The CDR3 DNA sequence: TGCGCCAGCAGCCAGGGACTAGCAGATACGCAGTATTTT. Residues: CASSQGLADTQYF.

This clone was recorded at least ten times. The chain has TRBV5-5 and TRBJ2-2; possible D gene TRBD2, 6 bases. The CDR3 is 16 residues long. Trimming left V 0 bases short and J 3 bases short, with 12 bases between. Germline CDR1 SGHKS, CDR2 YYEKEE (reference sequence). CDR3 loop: CASSLGGTSYTGELFF. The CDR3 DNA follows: TGTGCCAGCAGCTTGGGTGGGACTTCGTACACCGGGGAGCTGTTTTTT. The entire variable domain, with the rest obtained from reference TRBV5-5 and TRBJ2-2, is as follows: DAGVTQSPTHLIKTRGQQVTLRCSPISGHKSVSWYQQVLGQGPQFIFQYYEKEERGRGNFPDRFSARQFPNYSSELNVNALLLGDSALYLCASSLGGTSYTGELFFGEGSRLTVL.

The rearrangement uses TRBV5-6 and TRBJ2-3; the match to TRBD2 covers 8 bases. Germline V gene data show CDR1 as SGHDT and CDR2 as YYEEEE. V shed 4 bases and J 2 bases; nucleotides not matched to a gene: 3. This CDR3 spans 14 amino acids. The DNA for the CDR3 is TGTGCCAGCAGCAATGGACTAGCCACAGATACGCAGTATTTT. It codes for CASSNGLATDTQYF.

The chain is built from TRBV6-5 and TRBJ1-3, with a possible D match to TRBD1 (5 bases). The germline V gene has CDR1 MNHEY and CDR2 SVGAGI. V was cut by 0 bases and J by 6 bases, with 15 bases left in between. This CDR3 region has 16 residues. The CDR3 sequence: CASSYSARQGLNTIYF. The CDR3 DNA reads TGTGCCAGCAGTTACTCAGCTAGGCAGGGTCTAAACACCATATATTTT.

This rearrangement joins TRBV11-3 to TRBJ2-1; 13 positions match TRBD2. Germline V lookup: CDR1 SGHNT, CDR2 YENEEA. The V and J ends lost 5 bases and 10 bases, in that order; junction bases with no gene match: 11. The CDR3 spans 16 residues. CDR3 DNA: TGTGCCAGCAGCCCGAGGGGACTAGCGGGATTCGAGGAGCAGTTCTTC. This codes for CASSPRGLAGFEEQFF.

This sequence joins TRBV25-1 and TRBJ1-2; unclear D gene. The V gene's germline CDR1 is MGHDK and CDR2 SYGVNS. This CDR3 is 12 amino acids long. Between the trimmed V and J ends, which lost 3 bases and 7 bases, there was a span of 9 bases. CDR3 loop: CASSEAGSGYTF. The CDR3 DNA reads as TGTGCCAGCAGTGAGGCGGGGTCTGGCTACACCTTC.

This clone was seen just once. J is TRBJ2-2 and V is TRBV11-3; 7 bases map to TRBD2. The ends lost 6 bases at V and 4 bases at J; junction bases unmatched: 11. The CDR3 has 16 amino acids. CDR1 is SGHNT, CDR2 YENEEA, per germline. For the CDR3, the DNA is TGTGCCAGCAGACGCGTCGCGGGGGTGGTCACCGGGGAGCTGTTTTTT. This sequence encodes CASRRVAGVVTGELFF.

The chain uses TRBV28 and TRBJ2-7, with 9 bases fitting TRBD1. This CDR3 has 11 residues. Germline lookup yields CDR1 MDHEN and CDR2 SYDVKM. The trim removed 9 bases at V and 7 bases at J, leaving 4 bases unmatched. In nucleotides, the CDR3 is TGTGCCAGACAGGGGGCGGAAGAGCAGTACGTC. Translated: CARQGAEEQYV.

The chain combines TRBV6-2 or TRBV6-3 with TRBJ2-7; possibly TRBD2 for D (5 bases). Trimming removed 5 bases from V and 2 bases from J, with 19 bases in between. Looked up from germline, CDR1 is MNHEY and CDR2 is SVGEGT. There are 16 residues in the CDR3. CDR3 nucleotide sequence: TGTGCCAGCAGTCGTTCCGGGGTGGGTTTTCCCTACGAGCAGTACGTC. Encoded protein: CASSRSGVGFPYEQYV.